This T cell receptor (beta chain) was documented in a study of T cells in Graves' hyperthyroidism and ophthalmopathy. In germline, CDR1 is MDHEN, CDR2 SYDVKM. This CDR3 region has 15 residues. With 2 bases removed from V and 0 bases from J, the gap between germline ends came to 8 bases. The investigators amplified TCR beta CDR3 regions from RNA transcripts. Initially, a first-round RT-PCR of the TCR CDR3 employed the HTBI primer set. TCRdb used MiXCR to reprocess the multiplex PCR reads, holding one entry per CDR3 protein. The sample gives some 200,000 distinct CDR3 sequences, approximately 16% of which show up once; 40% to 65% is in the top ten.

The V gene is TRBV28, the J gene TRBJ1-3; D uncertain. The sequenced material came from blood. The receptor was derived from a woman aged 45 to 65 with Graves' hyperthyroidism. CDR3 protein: CASSLLATSGNTIYF. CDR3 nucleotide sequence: TGTGCCAGCAGTTTACTGGCAACCTCTGGAAACACCATATATTTT.